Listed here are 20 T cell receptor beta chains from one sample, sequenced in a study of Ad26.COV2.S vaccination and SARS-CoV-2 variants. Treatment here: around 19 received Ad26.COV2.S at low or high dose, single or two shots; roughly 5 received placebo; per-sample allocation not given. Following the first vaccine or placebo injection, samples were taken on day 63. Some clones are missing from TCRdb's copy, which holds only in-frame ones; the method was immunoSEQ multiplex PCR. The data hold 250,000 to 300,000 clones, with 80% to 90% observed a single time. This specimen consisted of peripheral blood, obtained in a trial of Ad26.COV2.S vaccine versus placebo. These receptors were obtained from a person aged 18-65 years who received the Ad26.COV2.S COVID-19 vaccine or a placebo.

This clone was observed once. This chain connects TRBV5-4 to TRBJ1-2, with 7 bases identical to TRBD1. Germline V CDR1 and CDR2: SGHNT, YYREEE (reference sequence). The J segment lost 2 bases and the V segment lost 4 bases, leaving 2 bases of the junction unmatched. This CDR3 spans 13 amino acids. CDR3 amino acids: CASSGGQNYGYTF. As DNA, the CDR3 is TGTGCCAGCAGCGGGGGACAGAACTATGGCTACACCTTC.

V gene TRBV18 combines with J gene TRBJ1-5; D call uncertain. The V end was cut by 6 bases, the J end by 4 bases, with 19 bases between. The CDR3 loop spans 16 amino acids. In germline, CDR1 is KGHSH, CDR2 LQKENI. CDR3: CASSLTSTKPNQPQHF. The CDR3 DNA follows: TGTGCCAGCTCCCTTACCTCGACCAAGCCTAATCAGCCCCAGCATTTT. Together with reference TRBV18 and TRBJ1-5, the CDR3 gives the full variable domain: NAGVMQNPRHLVRRRGQEARLRCSPMKGHSHVYWYRQLPEEGLKFMVYLQKENIIDESGMPKERFSAEFPKEGPSILRIQQVVRGDSAAYFCASSLTSTKPNQPQHFGDGTRLSIL.

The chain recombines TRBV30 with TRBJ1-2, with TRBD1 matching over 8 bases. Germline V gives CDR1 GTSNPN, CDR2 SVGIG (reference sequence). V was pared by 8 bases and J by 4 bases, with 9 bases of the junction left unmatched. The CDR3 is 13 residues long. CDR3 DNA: TGTGCCAACACCGACAGGGGCTCCTATGGCTACACCTTC. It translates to CANTDRGSYGYTF.

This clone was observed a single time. CDR3 coding DNA: TGTGCCAGCAGCTTTCCAGCAAGGAGGGGATACGGCTACACCTTC. Translation gives CASSFPARRGYGYTF. This chain uses TRBV5-4 with TRBJ1-2; possible D gene TRBD1, 5 bases. CDR1 is SGHNT, CDR2 YYREEE, per germline (reference sequence). The V and J ends lost 2 bases and 8 bases respectively, with 19 bases between them. The CDR3 runs to 15 residues. Supplemented by reference TRBV5-4 and TRBJ1-2, the full variable domain reads ETGVTQSPTHLIKTRGQQVTLRCSSQSGHNTVSWYQQALGQGPQFIFQYYREEENGRGNFPPRFSGLQFPNYSSELNVNALELDDSALYLCASSFPARRGYGYTFGSGTRLTVV.

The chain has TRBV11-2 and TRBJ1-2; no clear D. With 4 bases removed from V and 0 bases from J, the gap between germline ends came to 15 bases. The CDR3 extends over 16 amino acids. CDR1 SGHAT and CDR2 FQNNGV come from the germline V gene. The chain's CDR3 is CASSSTGSSSNYGYTF. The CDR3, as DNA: TGTGCCAGCAGCTCGACCGGGAGCTCTTCTAACTATGGCTACACCTTC.

Here the CDR3 DNA reads TGTGCCAGCAGCCGACTAGAGCAGTTCTTC. Protein sequence: CASSRLEQFF. The V and J genes are TRBV28 and TRBJ2-1; D perhaps matches TRBD2 (5 bases). Germline V CDR1 and CDR2: MDHEN, SYDVKM. V lost 6 bases, J lost 10 bases, and 7 bases lay in between. The CDR3 runs 10 residues.

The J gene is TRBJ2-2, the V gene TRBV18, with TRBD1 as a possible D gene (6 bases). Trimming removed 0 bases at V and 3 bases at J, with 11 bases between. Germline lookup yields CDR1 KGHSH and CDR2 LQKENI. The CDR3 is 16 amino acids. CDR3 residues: CASSPPRQEDTGELFF. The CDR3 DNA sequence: TGTGCCAGCTCACCACCGAGACAGGAGGACACCGGGGAGCTGTTTTTT.

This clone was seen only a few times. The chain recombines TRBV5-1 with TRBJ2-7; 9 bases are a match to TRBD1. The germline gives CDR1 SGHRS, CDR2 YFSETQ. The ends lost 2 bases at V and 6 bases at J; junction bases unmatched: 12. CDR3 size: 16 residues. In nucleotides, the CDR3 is TGCGCCAGCAGCTTCGTGTCGGGACAGGGCCTAGGCGAGCAGTACTTC. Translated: CASSFVSGQGLGEQYF. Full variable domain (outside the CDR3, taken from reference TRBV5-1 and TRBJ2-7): KAGVTQTPRYLIKTRGQQVTLSCSPISGHRSVSWYQQTPGQGLQFLFEYFSETQRNKGNFPGRFSGRQFSNSRSEMNVSTLELGDSALYLCASSFVSGQGLGEQYFGPGTRLTVT.

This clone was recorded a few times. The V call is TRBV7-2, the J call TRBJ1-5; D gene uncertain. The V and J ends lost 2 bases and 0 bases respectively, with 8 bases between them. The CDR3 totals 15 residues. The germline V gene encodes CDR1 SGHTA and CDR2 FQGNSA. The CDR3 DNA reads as TGTGCCAGCAGCTTACAGGCTGATAGCAATCAGCCCCAGCATTTT. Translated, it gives CASSLQADSNQPQHF. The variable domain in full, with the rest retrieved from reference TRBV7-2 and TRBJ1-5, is GAGVSQSPSNKVTEKGKDVELRCDPISGHTALYWYRQSLGQGLEFLIYFQGNSAPDKSGLPSDRFSAERTGGSVSTLTIQRTQQEDSAVYLCASSLQADSNQPQHFGDGTRLSIL.

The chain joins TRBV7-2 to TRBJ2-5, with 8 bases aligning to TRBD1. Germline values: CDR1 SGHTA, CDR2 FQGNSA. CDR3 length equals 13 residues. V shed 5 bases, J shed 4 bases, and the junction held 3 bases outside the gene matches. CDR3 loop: CASSTTGGETQYF. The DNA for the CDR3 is TGTGCCAGCAGCACAACAGGGGGAGAGACCCAGTACTTC. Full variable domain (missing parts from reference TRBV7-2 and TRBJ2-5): GAGVSQSPSNKVTEKGKDVELRCDPISGHTALYWYRQSLGQGLEFLIYFQGNSAPDKSGLPSDRFSAERTGGSVSTLTIQRTQQEDSAVYLCASSTTGGETQYFGPGTRLLVL.

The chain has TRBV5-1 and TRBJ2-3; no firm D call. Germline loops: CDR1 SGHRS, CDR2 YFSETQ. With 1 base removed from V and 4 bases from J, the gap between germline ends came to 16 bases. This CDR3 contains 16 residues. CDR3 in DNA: TGCGCCAGCAGCTTGTCGCCTGCAGTAGCTTCAGATACGCAGTATTTT. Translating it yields CASSLSPAVASDTQYF.

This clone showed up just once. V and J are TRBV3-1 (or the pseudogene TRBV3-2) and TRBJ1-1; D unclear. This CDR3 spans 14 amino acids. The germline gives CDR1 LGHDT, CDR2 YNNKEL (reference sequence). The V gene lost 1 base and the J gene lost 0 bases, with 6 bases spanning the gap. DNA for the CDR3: TGTGCCAGCAGCCAAGGGGCCATGAACACTGAAGCTTTCTTT. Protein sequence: CASSQGAMNTEAFF.

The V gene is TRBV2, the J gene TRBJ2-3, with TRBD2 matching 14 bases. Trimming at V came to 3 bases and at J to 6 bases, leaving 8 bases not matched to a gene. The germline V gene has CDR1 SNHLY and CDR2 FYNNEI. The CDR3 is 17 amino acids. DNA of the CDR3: TGTGCCAGCAGTGAGGGCCCGACTAGCGGGAGGGGCGATACGCAGTATTTT. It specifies CASSEGPTSGRGDTQYF.

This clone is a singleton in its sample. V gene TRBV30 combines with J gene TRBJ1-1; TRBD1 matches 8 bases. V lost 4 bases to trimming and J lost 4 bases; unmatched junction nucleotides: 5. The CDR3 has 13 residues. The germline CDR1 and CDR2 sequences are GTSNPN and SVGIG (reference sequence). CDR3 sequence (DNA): TGTGCCTGGACTTTTACAGGGGGCACTGAAGCTTTCTTT. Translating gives CAWTFTGGTEAFF.

The CDR3 region has the DNA TGTGCCAGCAGTTCGAGACGGCCGGGACTCCCCGAGGCCCAGTACTTC. It translates to CASSSRRPGLPEAQYF. The chain combines TRBV6-5 with TRBJ2-5; possibly TRBD2 for D (6 bases). Germline V gene sequence: CDR1 MNHEY, CDR2 SVGAGI. The length of the CDR3 is 16 residues. V was cut by 4 bases and J by 9 bases, with 24 bases left in between.

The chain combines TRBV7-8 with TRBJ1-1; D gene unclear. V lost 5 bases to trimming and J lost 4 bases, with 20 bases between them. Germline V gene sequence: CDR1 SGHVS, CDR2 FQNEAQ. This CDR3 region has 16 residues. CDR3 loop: CASSPPVGFEVTEAFF. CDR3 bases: TGTGCCAGCAGCCCTCCCGTGGGTTTTGAGGTCACTGAAGCTTTCTTT.

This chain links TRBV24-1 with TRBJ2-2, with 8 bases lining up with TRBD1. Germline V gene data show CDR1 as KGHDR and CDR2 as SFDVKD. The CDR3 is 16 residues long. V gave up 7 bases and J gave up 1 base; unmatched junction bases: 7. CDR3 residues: CATSDRGGLNTGELFF. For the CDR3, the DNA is TGTGCCACCAGCGACAGGGGAGGCTTGAACACCGGGGAGCTGTTTTTT.

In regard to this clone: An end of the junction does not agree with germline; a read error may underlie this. This CDR3 reads CASSAGTANTGELFF. The CDR3 DNA sequence: TGTGCTAGCAGCGCAGGGACAGCCAACACCGGGGAGCTGTTTTTT. V usage is TRBV7-7 and J usage is TRBJ2-2; 7 nucleotides match TRBD1. The CDR3 runs 15 residues. Germline values: CDR1 SSHAT, CDR2 FNYEAQ (reference sequence).

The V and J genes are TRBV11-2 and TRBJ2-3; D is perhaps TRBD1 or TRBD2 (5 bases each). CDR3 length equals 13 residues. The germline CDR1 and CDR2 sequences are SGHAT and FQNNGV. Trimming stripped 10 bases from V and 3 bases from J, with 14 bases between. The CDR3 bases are TGTGCCATCTCTTCTGGGGGAACAGATACGCAGTATTTT. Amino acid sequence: CAISSGGTDTQYF.

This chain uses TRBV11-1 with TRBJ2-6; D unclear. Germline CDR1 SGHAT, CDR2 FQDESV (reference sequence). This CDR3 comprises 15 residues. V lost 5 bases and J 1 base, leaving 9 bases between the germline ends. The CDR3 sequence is CASSPVGSGANVLTF. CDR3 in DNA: TGTGCCAGCAGCCCGGTTGGGTCTGGGGCCAACGTCCTGACTTTC. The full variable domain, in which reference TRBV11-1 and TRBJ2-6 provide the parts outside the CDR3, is EAEVAQSPRYKITEKSQAVAFWCDPISGHATLYWYRQILGQGPELLVQFQDESVVDDSQLPKDRFSAERLKGVDSTLKIQPAELGDSAMYLCASSPVGSGANVLTFGAGSRLTVL.